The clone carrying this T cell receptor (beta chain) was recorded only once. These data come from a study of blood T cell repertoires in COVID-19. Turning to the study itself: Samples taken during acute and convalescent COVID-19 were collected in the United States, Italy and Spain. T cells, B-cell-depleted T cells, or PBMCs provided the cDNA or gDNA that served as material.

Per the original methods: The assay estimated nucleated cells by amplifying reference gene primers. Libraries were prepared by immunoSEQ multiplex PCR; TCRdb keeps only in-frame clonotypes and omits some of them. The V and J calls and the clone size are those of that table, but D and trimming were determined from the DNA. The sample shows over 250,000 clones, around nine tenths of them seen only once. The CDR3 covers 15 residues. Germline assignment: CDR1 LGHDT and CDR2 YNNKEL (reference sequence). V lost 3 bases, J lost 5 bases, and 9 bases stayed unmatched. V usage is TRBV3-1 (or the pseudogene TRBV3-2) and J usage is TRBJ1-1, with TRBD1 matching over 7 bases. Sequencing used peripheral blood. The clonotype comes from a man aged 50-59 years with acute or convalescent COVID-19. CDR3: CASSQGQPLSTEAFF. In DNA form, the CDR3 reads TGTGCCAGCAGCCAGGGACAGCCCCTTAGTACTGAAGCTTTCTTT.